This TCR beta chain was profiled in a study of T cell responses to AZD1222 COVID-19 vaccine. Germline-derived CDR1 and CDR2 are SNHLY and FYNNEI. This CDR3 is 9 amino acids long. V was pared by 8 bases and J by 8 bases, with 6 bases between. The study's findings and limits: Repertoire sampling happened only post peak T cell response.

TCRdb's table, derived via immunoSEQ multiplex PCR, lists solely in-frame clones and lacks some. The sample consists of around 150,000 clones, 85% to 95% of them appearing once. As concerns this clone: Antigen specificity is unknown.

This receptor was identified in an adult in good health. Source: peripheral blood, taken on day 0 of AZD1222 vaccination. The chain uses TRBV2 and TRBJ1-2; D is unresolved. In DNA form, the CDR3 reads TGTGCCAGCTGGCGGGGCTACACCTTC. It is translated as CASWRGYTF.